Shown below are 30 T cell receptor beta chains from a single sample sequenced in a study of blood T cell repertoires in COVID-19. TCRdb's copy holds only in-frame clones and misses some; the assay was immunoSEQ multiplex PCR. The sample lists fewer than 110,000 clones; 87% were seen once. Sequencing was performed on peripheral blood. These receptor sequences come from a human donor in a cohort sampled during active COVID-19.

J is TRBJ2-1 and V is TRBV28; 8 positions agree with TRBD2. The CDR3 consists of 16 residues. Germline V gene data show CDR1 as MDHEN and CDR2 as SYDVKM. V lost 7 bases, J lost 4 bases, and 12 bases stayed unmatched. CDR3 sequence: CASKAGAYSKYNEQFF. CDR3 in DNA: TGTGCCAGCAAAGCGGGGGCCTATTCTAAATACAATGAGCAGTTCTTC.

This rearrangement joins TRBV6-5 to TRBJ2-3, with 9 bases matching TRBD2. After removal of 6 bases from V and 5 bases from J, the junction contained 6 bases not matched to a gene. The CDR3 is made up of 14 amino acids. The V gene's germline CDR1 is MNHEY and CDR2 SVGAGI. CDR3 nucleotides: TGTGCCAGCAGCCTCCAACTAGCGGGAGATACGCAGTATTTT. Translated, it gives CASSLQLAGDTQYF.

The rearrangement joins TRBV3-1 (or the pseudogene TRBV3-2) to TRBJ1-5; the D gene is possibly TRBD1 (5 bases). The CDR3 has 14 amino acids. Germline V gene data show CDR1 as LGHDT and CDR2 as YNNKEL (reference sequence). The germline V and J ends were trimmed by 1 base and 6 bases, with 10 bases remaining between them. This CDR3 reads CASSQGDTGQPQHF. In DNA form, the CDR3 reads TGTGCCAGCAGCCAAGGGGATACAGGTCAGCCCCAGCATTTT.

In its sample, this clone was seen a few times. CDR3 nucleotide sequence: TGCGCCAGCAGCCAAAGAACCAGACAGGAAAATAGCAATCAGCCCCAGCATTTT. Translation gives CASSQRTRQENSNQPQHF. The chain is built from TRBV4-1 and TRBJ1-5; a possible D gene is TRBD1 (6 bases). Between the trimmed V and J ends, which lost 2 bases and 0 bases, there was a span of 17 bases. Germline V gives CDR1 MGHRA, CDR2 YSYEKL. The CDR3 spans 18 residues.

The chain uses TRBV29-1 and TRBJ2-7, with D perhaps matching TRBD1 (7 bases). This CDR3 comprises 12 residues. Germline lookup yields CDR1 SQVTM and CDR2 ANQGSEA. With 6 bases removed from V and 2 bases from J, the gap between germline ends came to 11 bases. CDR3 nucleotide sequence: TGCAGCGTGCAGGGGGGTCCCTACGAGCAGTACTTC. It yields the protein CSVQGGPYEQYF.

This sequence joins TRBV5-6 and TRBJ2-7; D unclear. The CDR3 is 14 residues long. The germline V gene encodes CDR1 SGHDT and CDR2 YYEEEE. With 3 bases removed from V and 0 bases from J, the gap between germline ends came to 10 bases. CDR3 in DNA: TGTGCCAGCAGCTCGGCAGGCAGCTCCTACGAGCAGTACTTC. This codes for CASSSAGSSYEQYF.

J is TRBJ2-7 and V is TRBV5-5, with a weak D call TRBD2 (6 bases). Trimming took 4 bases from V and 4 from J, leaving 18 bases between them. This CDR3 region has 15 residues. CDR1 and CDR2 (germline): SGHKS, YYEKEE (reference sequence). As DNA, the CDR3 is TGTGCCAGCAGCCCGTCCTGGGGGGAGATATACGAGCAGTACTTC. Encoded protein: CASSPSWGEIYEQYF.

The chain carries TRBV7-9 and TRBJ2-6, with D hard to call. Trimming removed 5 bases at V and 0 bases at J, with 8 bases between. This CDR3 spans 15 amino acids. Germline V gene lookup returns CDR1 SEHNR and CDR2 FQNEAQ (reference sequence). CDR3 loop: CASSQTDSGANVLTF. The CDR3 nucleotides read TGTGCCAGCAGCCAAACAGACTCTGGGGCCAACGTCCTGACTTTC.

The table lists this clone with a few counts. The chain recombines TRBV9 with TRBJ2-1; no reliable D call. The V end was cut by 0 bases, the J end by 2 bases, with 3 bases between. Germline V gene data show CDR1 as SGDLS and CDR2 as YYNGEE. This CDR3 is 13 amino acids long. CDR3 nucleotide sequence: TGTGCCAGCAGCGTAGCTACCTACAATGAGCAGTTCTTC. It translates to CASSVATYNEQFF.

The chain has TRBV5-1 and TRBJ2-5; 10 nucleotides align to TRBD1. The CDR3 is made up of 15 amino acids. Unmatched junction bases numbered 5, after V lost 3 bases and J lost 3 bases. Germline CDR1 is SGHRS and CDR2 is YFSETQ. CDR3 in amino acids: CASSSPGTGEETQYF. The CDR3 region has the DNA TGCGCCAGCAGCTCGCCCGGGACAGGGGAAGAGACCCAGTACTTC.

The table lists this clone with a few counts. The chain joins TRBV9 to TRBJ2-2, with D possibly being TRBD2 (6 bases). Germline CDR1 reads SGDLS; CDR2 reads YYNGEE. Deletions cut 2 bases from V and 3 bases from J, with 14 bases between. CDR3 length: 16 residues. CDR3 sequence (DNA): TGTGCCAGCAGCGTCGGGACTTCCGGGGACACCGGGGAGCTGTTTTTT. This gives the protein CASSVGTSGDTGELFF.

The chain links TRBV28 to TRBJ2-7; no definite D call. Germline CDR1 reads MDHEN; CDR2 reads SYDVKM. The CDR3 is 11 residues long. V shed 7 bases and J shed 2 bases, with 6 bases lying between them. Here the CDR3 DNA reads TGTGCCAGCAAGACTCCCTACGAGCAGTACTTC. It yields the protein CASKTPYEQYF.

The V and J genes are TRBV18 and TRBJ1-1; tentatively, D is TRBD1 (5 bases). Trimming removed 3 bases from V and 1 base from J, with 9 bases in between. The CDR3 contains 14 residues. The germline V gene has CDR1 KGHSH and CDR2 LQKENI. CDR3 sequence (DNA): TGTGCCAGCTCACCTTTAACAGGGAACACTGAAGCTTTCTTT. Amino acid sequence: CASSPLTGNTEAFF. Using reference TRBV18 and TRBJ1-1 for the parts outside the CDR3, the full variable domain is NAGVMQNPRHLVRRRGQEARLRCSPMKGHSHVYWYRQLPEEGLKFMVYLQKENIIDESGMPKERFSAEFPKEGPSILRIQQVVRGDSAAYFCASSPLTGNTEAFFGQGTRLTVV.

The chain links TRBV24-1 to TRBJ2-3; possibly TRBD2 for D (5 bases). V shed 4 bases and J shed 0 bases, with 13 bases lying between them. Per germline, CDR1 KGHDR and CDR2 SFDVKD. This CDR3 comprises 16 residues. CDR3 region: CATSDPDGDSTDTQYF. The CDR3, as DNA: TGTGCCACCAGTGACCCAGACGGGGATAGCACAGATACGCAGTATTTT.

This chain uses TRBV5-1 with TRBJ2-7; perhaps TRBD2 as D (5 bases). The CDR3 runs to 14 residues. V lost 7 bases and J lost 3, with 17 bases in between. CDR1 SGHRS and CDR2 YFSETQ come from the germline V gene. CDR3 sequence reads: CASSLRRGLYEQYF. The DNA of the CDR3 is TGCGCCAGCTCCCTTCGAAGAGGACTCTACGAGCAGTACTTC.

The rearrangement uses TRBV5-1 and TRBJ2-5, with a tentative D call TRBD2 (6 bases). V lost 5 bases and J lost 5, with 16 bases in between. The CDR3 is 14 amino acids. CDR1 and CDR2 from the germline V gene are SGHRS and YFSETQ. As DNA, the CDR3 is TGCGCCAGCAGTTGGGGTCCGGCGGGGGAGACCCAGTACTTC. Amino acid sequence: CASSWGPAGETQYF.

The CDR3 region is CASSKGSREGYNEQFF. In DNA form, the CDR3 reads TGTGCCAGCAGCAAAGGCAGCCGGGAGGGGTACAATGAGCAGTTCTTC. The chain recombines TRBV21-1 with TRBJ2-1; no check of the table's D call, TRBD2, against the DNA was made. TRBV21-1 is deemed a pseudogene. The CDR3 is 16 residues long.

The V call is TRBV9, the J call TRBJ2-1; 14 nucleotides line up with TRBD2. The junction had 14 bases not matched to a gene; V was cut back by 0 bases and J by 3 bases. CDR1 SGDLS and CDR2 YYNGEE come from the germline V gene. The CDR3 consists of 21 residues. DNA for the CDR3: TGTGCCAGCAGCGTAGCTATAACGACTAGCGGGGGGGGATTCCTCTACAATGAGCAGTTCTTC. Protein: CASSVAITTSGGGFLYNEQFF.

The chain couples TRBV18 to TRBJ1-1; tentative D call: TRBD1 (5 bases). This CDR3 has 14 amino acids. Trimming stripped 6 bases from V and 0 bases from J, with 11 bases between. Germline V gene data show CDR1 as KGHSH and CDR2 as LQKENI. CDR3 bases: TGTGCCAGCTCCCGACAGATCATGAACACTGAAGCTTTCTTT. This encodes CASSRQIMNTEAFF.

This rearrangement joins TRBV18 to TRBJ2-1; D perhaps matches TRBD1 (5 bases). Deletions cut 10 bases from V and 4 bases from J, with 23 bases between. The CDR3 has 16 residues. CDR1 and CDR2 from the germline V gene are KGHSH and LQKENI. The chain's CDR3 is CATRFSSGAGYNEQFF. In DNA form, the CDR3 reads TGTGCCACCCGCTTTTCATCCGGCGCAGGGTACAATGAGCAGTTCTTC. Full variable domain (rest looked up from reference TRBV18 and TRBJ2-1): NAGVMQNPRHLVRRRGQEARLRCSPMKGHSHVYWYRQLPEEGLKFMVYLQKENIIDESGMPKERFSAEFPKEGPSILRIQQVVRGDSAAYFCATRFSSGAGYNEQFFGPGTRLTVL.

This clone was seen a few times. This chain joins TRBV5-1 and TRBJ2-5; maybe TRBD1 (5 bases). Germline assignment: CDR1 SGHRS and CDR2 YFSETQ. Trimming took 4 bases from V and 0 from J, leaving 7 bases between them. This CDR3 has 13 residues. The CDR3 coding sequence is TGCGCCAGCAGCCTGGACAACCAAGAGACCCAGTACTTC. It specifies CASSLDNQETQYF.

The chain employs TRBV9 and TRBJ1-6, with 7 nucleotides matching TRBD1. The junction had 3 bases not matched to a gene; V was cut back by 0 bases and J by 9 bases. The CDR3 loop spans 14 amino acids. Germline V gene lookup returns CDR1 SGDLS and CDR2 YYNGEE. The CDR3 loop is CASSVGGGPSPLHF. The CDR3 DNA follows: TGTGCCAGCAGCGTAGGAGGGGGCCCTTCACCCCTCCACTTT.

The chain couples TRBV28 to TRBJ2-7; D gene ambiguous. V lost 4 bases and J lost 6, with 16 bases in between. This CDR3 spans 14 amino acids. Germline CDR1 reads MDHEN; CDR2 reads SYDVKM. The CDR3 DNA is TGTGCCAGCAGTTCCTCCTTGACTTACTCCGAGCAGTACTTC. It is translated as CASSSSLTYSEQYF.

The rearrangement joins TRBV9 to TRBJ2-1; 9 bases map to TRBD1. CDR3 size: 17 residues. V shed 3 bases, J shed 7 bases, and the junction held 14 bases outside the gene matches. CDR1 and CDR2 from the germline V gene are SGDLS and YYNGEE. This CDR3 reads CASSARRDRVDFNEQFF. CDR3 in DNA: TGTGCCAGCAGCGCGCGGCGGGACAGGGTGGATTTTAATGAGCAGTTCTTC.

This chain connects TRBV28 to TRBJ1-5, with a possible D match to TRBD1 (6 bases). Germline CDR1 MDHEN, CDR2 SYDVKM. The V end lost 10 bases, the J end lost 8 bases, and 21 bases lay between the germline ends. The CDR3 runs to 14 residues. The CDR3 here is CATGLRGSPEPQHF. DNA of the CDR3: TGTGCCACCGGACTGAGGGGGAGCCCTGAGCCCCAGCATTTT.

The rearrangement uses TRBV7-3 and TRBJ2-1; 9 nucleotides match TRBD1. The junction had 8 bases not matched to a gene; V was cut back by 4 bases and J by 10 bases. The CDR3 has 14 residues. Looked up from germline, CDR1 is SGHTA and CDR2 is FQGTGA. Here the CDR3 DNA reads TGTGCCAGCAGCTCACAACAGGGGGCACGGGAGCAGTTCTTC. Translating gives CASSSQQGAREQFF.

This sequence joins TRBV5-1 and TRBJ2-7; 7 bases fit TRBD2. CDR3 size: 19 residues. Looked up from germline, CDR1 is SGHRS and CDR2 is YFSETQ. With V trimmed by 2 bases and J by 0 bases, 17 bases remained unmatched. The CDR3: CASSLVTVRAGGSSYEQYF. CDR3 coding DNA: TGCGCCAGCAGCTTAGTTACCGTAAGAGCGGGCGGGAGCTCCTACGAGCAGTACTTC.

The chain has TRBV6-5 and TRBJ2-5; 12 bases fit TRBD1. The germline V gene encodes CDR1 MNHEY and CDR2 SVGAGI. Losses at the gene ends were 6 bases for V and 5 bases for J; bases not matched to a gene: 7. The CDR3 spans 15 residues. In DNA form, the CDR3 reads TGTGCCAGCAGATCGGGACAGGGGGCCAACGAGACCCAGTACTTC. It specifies CASRSGQGANETQYF.

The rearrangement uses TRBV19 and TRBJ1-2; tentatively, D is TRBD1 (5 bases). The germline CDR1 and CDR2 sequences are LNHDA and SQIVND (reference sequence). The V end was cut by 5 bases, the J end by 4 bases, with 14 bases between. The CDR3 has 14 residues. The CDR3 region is CASSPKTDLYGYTF. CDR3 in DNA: TGTGCCAGTAGTCCGAAGACAGACCTCTATGGCTACACCTTC.

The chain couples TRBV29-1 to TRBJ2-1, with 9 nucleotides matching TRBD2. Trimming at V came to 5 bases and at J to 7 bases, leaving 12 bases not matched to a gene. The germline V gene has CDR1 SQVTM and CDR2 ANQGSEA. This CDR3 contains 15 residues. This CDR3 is CSVRGRREGLNEQFF. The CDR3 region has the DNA TGCAGCGTTCGAGGGCGGCGGGAGGGCCTGAATGAGCAGTTCTTC.